This TCR beta chain was sequenced for a study of Graves' ophthalmopathy and Graves' hyperthyroidism. Study summary: Peripheral blood was obtained at first diagnosis, ahead of any treatment.

Amplified TCR beta CDR3 regions were obtained using RNA transcripts as template. HTBI primers were employed in first-round RT-PCR, then a second-round multiplex PCR followed. TCRdb re-derived calls from the multiplex PCR reads in MiXCR, one entry per CDR3 protein. The data show 400,000 to 500,000 distinct CDR3 sequences, roughly 20% seen once. The CDR3 covers 15 residues. Trimming stripped 2 bases from V and 5 bases from J, with 16 bases between. Germline values: CDR1 SGDLS, CDR2 YYNGEE. Aged 18 to 65, the patients with hyperthyroidism had under 2 months' duration and were newly diagnosed. Lactation, pregnancy, uncontrolled infections and other autoimmune diseases were all grounds for excluding patients. Symptoms, serum thyroxine and TRAb, thyroid ultrasound, and orbital computed tomography formed the diagnostic basis.

The receptor was derived from a woman under 30 with stable Graves' hyperthyroidism. Sequenced: peripheral blood. The gene calls are TRBV9 and TRBJ2-5; D is unclear. This chain's CDR3 is CASSVRTQHRETQYF. The CDR3 DNA follows: TGTGCCAGCAGCGTCAGGACCCAACATCGGGAGACCCAGTACTTC.